The subject of this entry is one T cell receptor beta chain. Its target is unknown. This sample stems from a study of cytomegalovirus exposure and HLA in healthy donors. 13 Jbeta primers and 60 Vbeta primers were used for the PCR. Some clones are missing from TCRdb's copy, which holds only in-frame ones; the method was immunoSEQ multiplex PCR. Altogether approximately 220,000 clones are present, almost 80% being singletons, with the ten largest covering roughly 2%. V was pared by 5 bases and J by 7 bases, with 15 bases of the junction left unmatched. Per germline, CDR1 SGHVS and CDR2 FQNEAQ. The CDR3 has 19 amino acids. The study's findings and limits: Reports indicated that the classifier achieved high specificity and sensitivity in diagnosing cytomegalovirus status. TCR beta sequences numbering 15,000 to 20,000 were associated with HLA alleles at 0.05 false discovery rate in a later analysis. Later on, a genetic analysis was performed. It linked a missense variant in DCLRE1C with V- and J-gene trimming of TCR beta.

Source material: PBMCs. V is TRBV7-8 and J is TRBJ2-2; TRBD2 matches 14 bases. This clonotype was obtained from a man aged 18 to 35 in good health and CMV-seronegative. CDR3 coding DNA: TGTGCCAGCAGCAAGCAACCGGGACTAGCGGGAGTTATTGTCGGGGAGCTGTTTTTT. It specifies CASSKQPGLAGVIVGELFF.